These T cell receptor beta chains were read from a single sample in a study of molecular identifiers for immune sequencing clone quantification. TCRdb called the PCR reads again in MiXCR, with one record for every CDR3 protein. The sample consists of approximately 500,000 distinct CDR3 sequences, 20% to 25% of them appearing once. Material: naive CD8+ T cells from blood, with Jurkat cell RNA spiked in. All receptors come from a human donor in good health. Some libraries in this study had Jurkat cell RNA spiked in. CDR3s include the opening cysteine and the closing phenylalanine or tryptophan. The D gene is left open where the match is weak. Part of the rows lack a size; the others show once, few, many or a class for expanded clones.

CDR3 protein,CDR3 DNA,J gene,D gene,CDR3 length,clone size,V gene
CASSPFPGQANTEAFF,TGCGCCAGCAGCCCCTTCCCCGGACAGGCGAACACTGAAGCTTTCTTT,TRBJ1-1,TRBD1,16,.,TRBV4-3
CASSVVGWNEKLFF,TGTGCCAGCAGTGTTGTGGGCTGGAATGAAAAACTGTTTTTT,TRBJ1-4,.,14,many,TRBV27
CASRLGVGQPQHF,TGTGCCAGCAGGTTAGGGGTGGGTCAGCCCCAGCATTTT,TRBJ1-5,.,13,.,TRBV12-3/TRBV12-4
CASKMREGNEQFF,TGTGCCAGCAAGATGAGGGAAGGGAATGAGCAGTTCTTC,TRBJ2-1,.,13,.,TRBV11-3
CGAGRTSVDEQYF,TGCGGTGCTGGGCGGACTAGCGTCGACGAGCAGTACTTC,TRBJ2-7,TRBD2,13,.,TRBV20-1
CASSVEPSLGSYNSPLHF,TGTGCCAGCAGCGTAGAACCCTCTTTGGGGTCCTATAATTCACCCCTCCACTTT,TRBJ1-6,.,18,.,TRBV9
CASSYSRDISNQPQHF,TGTGCCAGCAGTTACTCGAGGGACATTAGCAATCAGCCCCAGCATTTT,TRBJ1-5,.,16,many,TRBV6-2/TRBV6-3
CASSLVIGGIEQYF,TGCGCCAGCAGCTTGGTGATAGGGGGCATCGAGCAGTACTTC,TRBJ2-7,TRBD1,14,few,TRBV5-1
CSARNPLTGYEQYF,TGCAGTGCTAGAAACCCGTTGACAGGGTACGAGCAGTACTTC,TRBJ2-7,TRBD1,14,many,TRBV20-1
CASSQSIGRASNQPQHF,TGTGCCAGCAGCCAATCAATAGGCAGAGCTAGCAATCAGCCCCAGCATTTT,TRBJ1-5,.,17,many,TRBV28
CATSEPPSDTQYF,TGTGCCACCAGTGAACCGCCCTCAGATACGCAGTATTTT,TRBJ2-3,.,13,few,TRBV24-1
CASSIGAGRGQYF,TGTGCCAGTAGTATAGGGGCGGGTCGGGGTCAGTACTTC,TRBJ2-4,.,13,.,TRBV19
CASIGWGGTDTQYF,TGTGCCAGCATAGGTTGGGGTGGCACAGATACGCAGTATTTT,TRBJ2-3,.,14,many,TRBV28
CASSQPLRGGNEQFF,TGTGCCAGCAGCCAACCATTAAGAGGCGGAAATGAGCAGTTCTTC,TRBJ2-1,.,15,.,TRBV4-2
CASSYSINNEEFF,TGTGCCAGCAGTTACTCGATCAACAATGAGGAGTTCTTC,TRBJ2-1,.,13,.,TRBV6-6
CASTSGTGENYGYTF,TGTGCCAGCACCTCCGGGACAGGAGAGAACTATGGCTACACCTTC,TRBJ1-2,TRBD1,15,few,TRBV13
CSARDVFSGANVLTF,TGTAGTGCTAGAGATGTGTTCTCTGGGGCCAACGTCCTGACTTTC,TRBJ2-6,.,15,.,TRBV20-1
CASSPEVWTANYGYTF,TGTGCCAGCAGCCCGGAGGTCTGGACAGCTAACTATGGCTACACCTTC,TRBJ1-2,.,16,.,TRBV7-6
CAWSLGRTYEQYF,TGTGCCTGGAGTTTAGGTAGAACATACGAGCAGTACTTC,TRBJ2-7,.,13,many,TRBV30
CSARGLADTDTQYF,TGCAGTGCTCGGGGACTAGCGGATACAGATACGCAGTATTTT,TRBJ2-3,TRBD2,14,many,TRBV20-1
CASVEGTPNTEAFF,TGTGCCAGCGTCGAAGGAACCCCGAACACTGAAGCTTTCTTT,TRBJ1-1,.,14,many,TRBV6-2/TRBV6-3
CASSAAGQAYEQYF,TGCGCCAGCAGTGCCGCGGGACAGGCCTACGAGCAGTACTTC,TRBJ2-7,TRBD1,14,.,TRBV10-1
CSARDGGRTYEQYF,TGCAGTGCTAGAGATGGAGGACGGACCTACGAGCAGTACTTC,TRBJ2-7,.,14,few,TRBV20-1
CATSESGPDTEAFF,TGTGCCACCAGTGAAAGCGGGCCGGACACTGAAGCTTTCTTT,TRBJ1-1,.,14,.,TRBV24-1
CASSLEVAVGSGELFF,TGTGCCAGCAGCTTAGAAGTGGCTGTGGGCAGCGGGGAGCTGTTTTTT,TRBJ2-2,.,16,.,TRBV7-9
CASSISPSYEQYF,TGTGCCAGTAGTATTTCACCCTCCTACGAGCAGTACTTC,TRBJ2-7,.,13,.,TRBV19
CASSAISGTGVPKGEAFF,TGTGCCAGTAGTGCTATTTCCGGGACAGGGGTCCCCAAGGGTGAAGCTTTCTTT,TRBJ1-1,TRBD1,18,.,TRBV19
CASSQGRLREQYF,TGTGCCAGCAGCCAGGGCCGCTTACGCGAGCAGTACTTC,TRBJ2-7,.,13,.,TRBV3-1
CSVELVSGGYEKLFF,TGCAGCGTTGAACTGGTGTCAGGGGGTTATGAAAAACTGTTTTTT,TRBJ1-4,TRBD1,15,few,TRBV29-1